Listed here is a single TCR beta chain. TCRdb's table, derived via immunoSEQ multiplex PCR, lists solely in-frame clones and lacks some. The sample has fewer than 250,000 clones, around 80% seen once. This CDR3 spans 16 amino acids. Germline V gives CDR1 SEHNR, CDR2 FQNEAQ (reference sequence). V lost 2 bases and J 0 bases, leaving 11 bases between the germline ends. This entry belongs to a study of blood T cell repertoires in COVID-19. At the level of the study: Specimens from acute and convalescent COVID-19 originated in the United States, Italy and Spain.

One Seattle source followed patients from active infection through their disease course. This receptor was identified in a woman of 80 years or more with COVID-19, enrolled during active disease. Sequenced material: peripheral blood. The chain joins TRBV7-9 to TRBJ1-3; no clear D gene. In DNA, the CDR3 is TGTGCCAGCAGCTTATTAGCGCTCGGCTCTGGAAACACCATATATTTT. It specifies CASSLLALGSGNTIYF.